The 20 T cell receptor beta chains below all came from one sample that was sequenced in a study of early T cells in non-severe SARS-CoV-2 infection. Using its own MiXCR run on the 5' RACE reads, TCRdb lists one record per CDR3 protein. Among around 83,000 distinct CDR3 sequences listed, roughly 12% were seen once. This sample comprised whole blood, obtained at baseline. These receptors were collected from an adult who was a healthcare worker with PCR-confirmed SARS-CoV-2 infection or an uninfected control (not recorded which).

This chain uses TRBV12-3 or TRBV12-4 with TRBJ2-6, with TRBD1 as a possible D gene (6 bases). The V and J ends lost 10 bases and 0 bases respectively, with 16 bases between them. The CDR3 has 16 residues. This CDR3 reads CANHTGHSSGANVLTF. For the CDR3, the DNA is TGTGCCAACCATACAGGGCACAGCTCTGGGGCCAACGTCCTGACTTTC.

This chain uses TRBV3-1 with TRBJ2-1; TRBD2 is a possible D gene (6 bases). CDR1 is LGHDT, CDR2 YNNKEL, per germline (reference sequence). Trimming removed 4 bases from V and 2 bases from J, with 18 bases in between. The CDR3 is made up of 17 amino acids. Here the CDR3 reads CASSLKGTFQAYNEQFF. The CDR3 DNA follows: TGTGCCAGCAGCCTTAAAGGGACTTTCCAAGCCTACAATGAGCAGTTCTTC.

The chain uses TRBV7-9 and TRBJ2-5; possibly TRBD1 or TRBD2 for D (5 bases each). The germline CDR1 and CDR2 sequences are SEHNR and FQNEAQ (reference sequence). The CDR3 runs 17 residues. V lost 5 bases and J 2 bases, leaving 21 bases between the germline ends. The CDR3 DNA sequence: TGTGCCAGCAGCCCCACGCTCCGGGACGGGGCACAAGAGACCCAGTACTTC. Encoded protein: CASSPTLRDGAQETQYF.

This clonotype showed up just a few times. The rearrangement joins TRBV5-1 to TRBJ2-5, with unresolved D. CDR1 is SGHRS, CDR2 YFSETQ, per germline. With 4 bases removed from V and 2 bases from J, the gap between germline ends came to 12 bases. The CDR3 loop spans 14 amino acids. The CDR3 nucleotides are TGCGCCAGCAGCCCTGTGGGGTCACAAGAGACCCAGTACTTC. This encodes CASSPVGSQETQYF.

Here the CDR3 DNA reads TGTGCCAGCAGCCCTCGGGCCGGCCAGCAGCCCCAGCATTTT. Amino acid sequence: CASSPRAGQQPQHF. J is TRBJ1-5 and V is TRBV7-8; D unresolved. Deletions cut 5 bases from V and 7 bases from J, with 15 bases between. The CDR3 runs to 14 residues. Germline V gene sequence: CDR1 SGHVS, CDR2 FQNEAQ.

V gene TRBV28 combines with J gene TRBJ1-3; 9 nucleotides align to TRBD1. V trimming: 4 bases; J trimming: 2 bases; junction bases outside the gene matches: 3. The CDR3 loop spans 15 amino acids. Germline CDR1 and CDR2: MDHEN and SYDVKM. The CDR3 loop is CASSSQGAPGNTIYF. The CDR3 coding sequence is TGTGCCAGCAGTTCACAGGGGGCCCCTGGAAACACCATATATTTT. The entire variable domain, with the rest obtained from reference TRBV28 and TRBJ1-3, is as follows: DVKVTQSSRYLVKRTGEKVFLECVQDMDHENMFWYRQDPGLGLRLIYFSYDVKMKEKGDIPEGYSVSREKKERFSLILESASTNQTSMYLCASSSQGAPGNTIYFGEGSWLTVV.

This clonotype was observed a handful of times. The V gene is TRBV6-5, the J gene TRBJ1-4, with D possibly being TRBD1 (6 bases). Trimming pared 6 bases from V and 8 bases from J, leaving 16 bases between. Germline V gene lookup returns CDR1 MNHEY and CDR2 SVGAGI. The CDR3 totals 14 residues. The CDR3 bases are TGTGCCAGCAGGCCTAAGTTGGACAGCGAAAAACTGTTTTTT. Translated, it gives CASRPKLDSEKLFF.

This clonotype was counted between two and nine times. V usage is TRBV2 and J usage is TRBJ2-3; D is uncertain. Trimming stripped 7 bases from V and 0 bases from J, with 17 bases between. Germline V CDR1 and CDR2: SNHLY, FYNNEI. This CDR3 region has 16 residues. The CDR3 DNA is TGTGCCAGCAAGAGGCAGTCCCTGACTAGCACAGATACGCAGTATTTT. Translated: CASKRQSLTSTDTQYF.

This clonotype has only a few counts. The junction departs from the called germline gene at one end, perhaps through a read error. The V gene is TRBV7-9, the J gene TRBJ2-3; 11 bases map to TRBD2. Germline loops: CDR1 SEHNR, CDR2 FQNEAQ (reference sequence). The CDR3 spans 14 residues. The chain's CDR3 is CASSLAGGKDTQYF. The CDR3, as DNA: TGTGCCAGCAGCCTAGCGGGGGGAAAAGATACGCAGTATTTT.

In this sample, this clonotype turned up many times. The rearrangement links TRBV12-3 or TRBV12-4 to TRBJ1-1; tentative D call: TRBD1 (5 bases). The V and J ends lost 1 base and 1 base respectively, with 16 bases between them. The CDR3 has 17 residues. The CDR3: CASSLGTLIYSNTEAFF. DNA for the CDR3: TGTGCCAGCAGTTTAGGGACACTCATTTACTCGAACACTGAAGCTTTCTTT.

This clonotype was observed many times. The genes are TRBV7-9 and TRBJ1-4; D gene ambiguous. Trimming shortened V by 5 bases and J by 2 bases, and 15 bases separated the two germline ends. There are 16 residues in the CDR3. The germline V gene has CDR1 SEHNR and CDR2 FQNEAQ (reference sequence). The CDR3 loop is CASSIGPGGTNEKLFF. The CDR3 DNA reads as TGTGCCAGCAGCATAGGTCCGGGAGGGACTAATGAAAAACTGTTTTTT.

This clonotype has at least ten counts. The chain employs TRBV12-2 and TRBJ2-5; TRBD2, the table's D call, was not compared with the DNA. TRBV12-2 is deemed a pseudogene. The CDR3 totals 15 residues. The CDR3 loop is CASRNPTSGKETQYF. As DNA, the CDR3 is TGTGCAAGTCGCAATCCGACTAGCGGAAAAGAGACCCAGTACTTC.

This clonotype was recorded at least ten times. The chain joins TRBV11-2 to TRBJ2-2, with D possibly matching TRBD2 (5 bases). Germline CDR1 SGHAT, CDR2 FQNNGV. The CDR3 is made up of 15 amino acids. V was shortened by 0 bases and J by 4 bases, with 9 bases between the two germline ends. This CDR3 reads CASSLDRTSTGELFF. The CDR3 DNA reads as TGTGCCAGCAGCTTAGACCGGACTTCCACCGGGGAGCTGTTTTTT. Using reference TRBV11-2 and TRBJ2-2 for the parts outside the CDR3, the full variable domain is EAGVAQSPRYKIIEKRQSVAFWCNPISGHATLYWYQQILGQGPKLLIQFQNNGVVDDSQLPKDRFSAERLKGVDSTLKIQPAKLEDSAVYLCASSLDRTSTGELFFGEGSRLTVL.

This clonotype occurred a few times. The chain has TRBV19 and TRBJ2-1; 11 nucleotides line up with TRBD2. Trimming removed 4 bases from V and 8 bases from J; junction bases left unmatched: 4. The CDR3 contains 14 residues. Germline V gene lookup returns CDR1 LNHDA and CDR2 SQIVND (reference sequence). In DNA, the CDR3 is TGTGCCAGTAGTACATTAGCGGGAGGGGATGAGCAGTTCTTC. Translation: CASSTLAGGDEQFF. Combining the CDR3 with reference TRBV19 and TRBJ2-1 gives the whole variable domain DGGITQSPKYLFRKEGQNVTLSCEQNLNHDAMYWYRQDPGQGLRLIYYSQIVNDFQKGDIAEGYSVSREKKESFPLTVTSAQKNPTAFYLCASSTLAGGDEQFFGPGTRLTVL.

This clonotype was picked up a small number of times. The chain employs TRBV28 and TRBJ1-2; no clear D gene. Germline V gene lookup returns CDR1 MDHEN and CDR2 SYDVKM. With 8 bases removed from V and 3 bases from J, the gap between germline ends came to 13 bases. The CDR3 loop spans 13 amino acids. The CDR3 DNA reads TGTGCCAGCTACCCTTGGGGTCACTATGGCTACACCTTC. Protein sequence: CASYPWGHYGYTF.

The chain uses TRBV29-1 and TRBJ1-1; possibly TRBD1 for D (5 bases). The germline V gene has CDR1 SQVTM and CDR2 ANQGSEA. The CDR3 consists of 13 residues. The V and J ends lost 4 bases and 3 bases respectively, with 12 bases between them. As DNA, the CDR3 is TGCAGCGTTGGTACAGGCAAGGACACTGAAGCTTTCTTT. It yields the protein CSVGTGKDTEAFF.

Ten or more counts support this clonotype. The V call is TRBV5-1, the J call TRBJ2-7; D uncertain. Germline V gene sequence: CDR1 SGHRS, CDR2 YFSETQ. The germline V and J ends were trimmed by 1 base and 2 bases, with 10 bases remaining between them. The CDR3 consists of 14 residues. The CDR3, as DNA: TGCGCCAGCAGCTTGATACCGGGTCCCTACGAGCAGTACTTC. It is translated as CASSLIPGPYEQYF.

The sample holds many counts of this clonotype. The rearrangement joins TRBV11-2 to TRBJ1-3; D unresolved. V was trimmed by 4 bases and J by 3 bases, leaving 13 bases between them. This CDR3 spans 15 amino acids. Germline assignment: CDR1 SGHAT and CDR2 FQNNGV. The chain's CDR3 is CASSSANPRGNTIYF. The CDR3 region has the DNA TGTGCCAGCAGCTCCGCCAACCCTCGTGGAAACACCATATATTTT.

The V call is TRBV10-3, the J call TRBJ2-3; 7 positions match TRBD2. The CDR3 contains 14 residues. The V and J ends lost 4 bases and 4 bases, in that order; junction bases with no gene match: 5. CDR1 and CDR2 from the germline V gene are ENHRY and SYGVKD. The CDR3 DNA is TGTGCCATCAGTGGAGAAGCGGGACCAGATACGCAGTATTTT. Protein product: CAISGEAGPDTQYF.

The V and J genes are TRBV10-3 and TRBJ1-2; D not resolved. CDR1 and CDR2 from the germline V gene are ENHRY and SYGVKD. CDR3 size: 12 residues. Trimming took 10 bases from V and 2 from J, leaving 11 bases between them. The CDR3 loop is CATLSKNYGYTF. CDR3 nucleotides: TGTGCCACCCTGTCCAAAAACTATGGCTACACCTTC.